This T cell receptor (beta chain) was identified in a study of cytomegalovirus exposure and HLA in healthy donors. Unmatched junction bases numbered 6, after V lost 8 bases and J lost 6 bases. Germline CDR1 is SQVTM and CDR2 is ANQGSEA. This CDR3 contains 12 residues. Assay used: immunoSEQ multiplex PCR; TCRdb lists only in-frame clones, some missing. The repertoire holds under 200,000 clones, with about nine tenths as singletons. The TCR sequence derives from a man aged 18 to 29 in good health and CMV-seropositive. V is TRBV29-1 and J is TRBJ2-1; 8 bases are shared with TRBD2. The sample taken for sequencing was PBMCs. CDR3 sequence (DNA): TGCAGCTCGCGGGGGGACGGCAATGAGCAGTTCTTC. It codes for CSSRGDGNEQFF.